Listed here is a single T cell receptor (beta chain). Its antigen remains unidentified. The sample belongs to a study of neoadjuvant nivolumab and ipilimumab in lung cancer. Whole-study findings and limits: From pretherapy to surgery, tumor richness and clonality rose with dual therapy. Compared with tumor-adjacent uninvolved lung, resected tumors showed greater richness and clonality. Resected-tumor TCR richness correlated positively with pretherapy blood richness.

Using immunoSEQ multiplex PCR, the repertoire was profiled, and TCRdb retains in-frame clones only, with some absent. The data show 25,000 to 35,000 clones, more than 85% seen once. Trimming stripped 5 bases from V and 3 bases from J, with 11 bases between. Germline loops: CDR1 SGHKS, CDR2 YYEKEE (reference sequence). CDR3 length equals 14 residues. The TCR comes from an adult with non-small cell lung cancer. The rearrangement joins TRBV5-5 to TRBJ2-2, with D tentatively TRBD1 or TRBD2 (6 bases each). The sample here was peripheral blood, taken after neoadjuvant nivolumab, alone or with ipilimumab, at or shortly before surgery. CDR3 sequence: CASRRGHDTGELFF. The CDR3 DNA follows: TGTGCCAGCAGGCGGGGACACGACACCGGGGAGCTGTTTTTT.